This T cell receptor beta chain was recovered during a study of T cell repertoires in cytomegalovirus infection. Trimming cost V 6 bases and J 7 bases, with 13 bases left between them. This CDR3 spans 13 amino acids. Per the germline V gene, CDR1 is SGHTA and CDR2 is FQGNSA. This clonotype turned up a few times. Its antigen is not known. A single record per CDR3 protein comes from TCRdb applying MiXCR to the reads. The repertoire includes around 430,000 distinct CDR3 sequences, approximately 40% of them detected once, and about 41% sits in the top ten. This material consisted of cultured PBMCs, taken from culture after CMV antigen stimulation. The clonotype originates from a human donor in good health (CMV status not recorded). Some clones in this sample may be carry-over from other donors' samples. This sequence joins TRBV7-2 and TRBJ1-5; D not resolved. The CDR3 DNA sequence: TGTGCCAGCAGTCCCCGCGGCGGCCAGCCCCAGCATTTT. This translates into CASSPRGGQPQHF.